Listed here are 9 T cell receptor beta chains from one sample, sequenced in a study of T-cell reconstitution after alpha-beta-depleted transplantation in children. A TCRbeta library incorporating unique molecular identifiers was prepared. TCRdb independently ran MiXCR on the PCR reads; one entry per CDR3 protein. The sample has fewer than 550,000 distinct CDR3 sequences; about 10% are singletons. The starting material was PBMCs, obtained before TCRalphabeta/CD19-depleted stem cell transplant. Receptors originate from a child aged 2 to 10 with inherited bone marrow failure, due to receive a stem cell transplant.

V and J are TRBV7-6 and TRBJ2-7; the match to TRBD2 covers 8 bases. The CDR3 is 13 residues long. Trimming at V came to 1 base and at J to 6 bases, leaving 2 bases not matched to a gene. Germline CDR1 is SGHVS and CDR2 is FNYEAQ. The CDR3 spells CASSLVRGAEQYF. The DNA for the CDR3 is TGTGCCAGCAGCTTAGTGCGGGGGGCCGAGCAGTACTTC.

In its sample, this clonotype was seen many times. This chain uses TRBV7-9 with TRBJ1-2, with D unclear. The germline V gene has CDR1 SEHNR and CDR2 FQNEAQ (reference sequence). This CDR3 has 14 amino acids. The V end lost 3 bases, the J end lost 0 bases, and 8 bases lay between the germline ends. CDR3 in amino acids: CASSLGSPNYGYTF. Written as DNA, the CDR3 is TGTGCCAGCAGCTTGGGCTCCCCTAACTATGGCTACACCTTC. The full variable domain, completed using reference TRBV7-9 and TRBJ1-2, is DTGVSQNPRHKITKRGQNVTFRCDPISEHNRLYWYRQTLGQGPEFLTYFQNEAQLEKSRLLSDRFSAERPKGSFSTLEIQRTEQGDSAMYLCASSLGSPNYGYTFGSGTRLTVV.

In its sample, this clonotype was seen many times. V usage is TRBV12-3 or TRBV12-4 and J usage is TRBJ1-2; no reliable D call. The CDR3 contains 11 residues. Trimming pared 1 base from V and 9 bases from J, leaving 6 bases between. The chain's CDR3 is CASSLETSYTF. The CDR3, as DNA: TGTGCCAGCAGTTTAGAAACAAGCTACACCTTC.

The chain combines TRBV28 with TRBJ1-1, with D unresolved. V dropped 2 bases and J dropped 5 bases, with 12 bases sitting between them. The germline gives CDR1 MDHEN, CDR2 SYDVKM. This CDR3 is built from 14 residues. In DNA form, the CDR3 reads TGTGCCAGCAGTTTAGCACCAGCTTGGACTGAAGCTTTCTTT. As protein: CASSLAPAWTEAFF.

This clonotype has at least ten counts. J is TRBJ2-5 and V is TRBV18, with D unclear. The CDR3 length is 11 residues. Trimming removed 5 bases from V and 3 bases from J, with 4 bases in between. Germline V lookup: CDR1 KGHSH, CDR2 LQKENI. The CDR3 is CASSREETQYF. The CDR3 DNA follows: TGTGCCAGCTCAAGGGAAGAGACCCAGTACTTC.

This clonotype was recorded many times. This chain connects TRBV20-1 to TRBJ2-3, with 7 bases aligning to TRBD2. The CDR3 length is 14 residues. The trim removed 2 bases at V and 4 bases at J, leaving 6 bases unmatched. Looked up from germline, CDR1 is DFQATT and CDR2 is SNEGSKA (reference sequence). DNA for the CDR3: TGCAGTGCTAGACCGGGGGGTGGGGCAGATACGCAGTATTTT. The encoded protein is CSARPGGGADTQYF.

In this sample, this clonotype turned up a few times. The chain uses TRBV12-3 or TRBV12-4 and TRBJ2-1; D ambiguous. CDR3 length: 17 amino acids. V lost 3 bases and J 5 bases, leaving 20 bases between the germline ends. CDR3 loop: CASSFYPVLVAHNEQFF. In nucleotides, the CDR3 is TGTGCCAGCAGTTTTTACCCCGTGTTGGTTGCCCACAATGAGCAGTTCTTC.

This clonotype was counted at least ten times. The rearrangement joins TRBV24-1 to TRBJ2-3; TRBD2 matches 10 bases. The germline gives CDR1 KGHDR, CDR2 SFDVKD. V was pared by 4 bases and J by 5 bases, with 5 bases of the junction left unmatched. The CDR3 consists of 15 residues. CDR3 nucleotides: TGTGCCACCAGTGAAAGGCTAGCGGGAGAAGATACGCAGTATTTT. This sequence encodes CATSERLAGEDTQYF.

This clonotype has at least ten counts. J is TRBJ2-2 and V is TRBV27; 10 positions agree with TRBD1. The CDR3 runs 16 residues. J lost 3 bases, V lost 3 bases, and 4 bases had no gene match. Looked up from germline, CDR1 is MNHEY and CDR2 is SMNVEV (reference sequence). The CDR3 DNA sequence: TGTGCCAGCAGTTTGGGACAGGGGTCATACACCGGGGAGCTGTTTTTT. Translating it yields CASSLGQGSYTGELFF.